These 9 T cell receptor beta chains originate from one sample sequenced in a study of cytomegalovirus exposure and HLA in healthy donors (dated by TCRdb to the late 2010s). Receptor libraries were prepared by the immunoSEQ multiplex PCR assay. For the multiplex PCR, a mixture combining 60 forward primers for TCR Vbeta segments and 13 reverse primers for TCR Jbeta segments was used. TCRdb mirrors the immuneACCESS table, restricted to in-frame sequences. Some clones are absent from its copies; in checked studies, under half trace to an unresolved V gene, and the reason for the others is unknown. The sample includes 100,000 to 150,000 clones, with roughly 70% observed a single time. Around 3.9% of the sample is in the top ten clones. Sequences were obtained from PBMCs. Receptor source: a woman aged 40 to 50 in good health and CMV-seronegative.

The chain couples TRBV29-1 to TRBJ1-2; D remains ambiguous. Trimming removed 7 bases from V and 7 bases from J, with 13 bases in between. In germline, CDR1 is SQVTM, CDR2 ANQGSEA. The CDR3 extends over 11 amino acids. The CDR3 loop reads CSGLTGFGYTF. In DNA, the CDR3 is TGCAGCGGCTTAACCGGGTTTGGCTACACCTTC.

V gene TRBV5-1 combines with J gene TRBJ1-1; TRBD1 aligns across 8 bases. CDR1 and CDR2 (germline): SGHRS, YFSETQ. Trimming cost V 3 bases and J 4 bases; bases outside gene matches: 8. The CDR3 has 15 residues. CDR3 region: CASSSQGAASTEAFF. DNA of the CDR3: TGCGCCAGCAGCTCCCAGGGGGCCGCCTCCACTGAAGCTTTCTTT.

The rearrangement joins TRBV30 to TRBJ2-2, with 7 bases aligning to TRBD1. Germline V lookup: CDR1 GTSNPN, CDR2 SVGIG (reference sequence). The trim removed 0 bases at V and 4 bases at J, leaving 8 bases unmatched. This CDR3 contains 16 residues. The CDR3 spells CAWSVKGALSTGELFF. The CDR3 nucleotides are TGTGCCTGGAGTGTAAAGGGGGCGCTTAGCACCGGGGAGCTGTTTTTT.

The CDR3 region has the DNA TGTGCCACCGAGTCCGGGACTAGAGGTCCCCAGACCCAGTACTTC. Amino acids: CATESGTRGPQTQYF. The gene calls are TRBV15 and TRBJ2-5; 8 bases are shared with TRBD2. This CDR3 contains 15 residues. Germline CDR1 and CDR2: LNHNV and YYDKDF (reference sequence). Trimming at V came to 8 bases and at J to 6 bases, leaving 14 bases not matched to a gene.

The genes are TRBV9 and TRBJ1-2; possible D gene TRBD1, 6 bases. This CDR3 contains 15 residues. V lost 3 bases and J 4 bases, leaving 16 bases between the germline ends. Germline CDR1 SGDLS, CDR2 YYNGEE. The CDR3, as DNA: TGTGCCAGCAGCGCATCCTCAGGGGCAGGCTATGGCTACACCTTC. This encodes CASSASSGAGYGYTF.

The chain joins TRBV5-6 to TRBJ2-7, with D perhaps matching TRBD2 (5 bases). Germline V gene data show CDR1 as SGHDT and CDR2 as YYEEEE. V gave up 5 bases and J gave up 4 bases, with 19 bases separating them. The CDR3 consists of 15 residues. This CDR3 is CASRRDPSGGYEQYF. In DNA, the CDR3 is TGTGCCAGCAGACGAGACCCATCCGGCGGGTACGAGCAGTACTTC.

This rearrangement joins TRBV7-2 to TRBJ2-1; possible D gene TRBD2, 5 bases. Germline values: CDR1 SGHTA, CDR2 FQGNSA. The length of the CDR3 is 12 residues. Trimming removed 3 bases from V and 10 bases from J, with 10 bases in between. In DNA form, the CDR3 reads TGTGCCAGCAGCTTGGACTTAGGGGAGCAGTTCTTC. Its translation: CASSLDLGEQFF.

The chain employs TRBV5-4 and TRBJ2-1; TRBD2 aligns across 7 bases. The V and J ends lost 3 bases and 7 bases, in that order; junction bases with no gene match: 10. The CDR3 consists of 15 residues. The V gene's germline CDR1 is SGHNT and CDR2 YYREEE (reference sequence). CDR3 nucleotide sequence: TGTGCCAGCAGCTCGACCGGGACTAAGAGGAATGAGCAGTTCTTC. It encodes CASSSTGTKRNEQFF.

The chain has TRBV29-1 and TRBJ2-1; D might be TRBD2 (6 bases). Per the germline V gene, CDR1 is SQVTM and CDR2 is ANQGSEA. The V end lost 6 bases, the J end lost 10 bases, and 25 bases lay between the germline ends. CDR3 size: 15 residues. This chain's CDR3 is CSVEPVEGLPMEQFF. The CDR3 coding sequence is TGCAGCGTCGAACCCGTGGAGGGCCTTCCTATGGAGCAGTTCTTC.